In this sample, the clone carrying this TCR beta chain turned up once. Its antigen remains unidentified. The sample comes from a study of memory CD4+ T cells and cytomegalovirus serostatus. Study in general: Donors were healthy Belgian adults, fewer than ten CMV seropositive and under 30 seronegative.

Points from the study as a whole: CD4+ memory repertoires contained about 40% of the roughly 150 reported CMV TCRbeta sequences.

Trimming removed 2 bases at V and 0 bases at J, with 8 bases between. Germline CDR1 SGHNT, CDR2 YYREEE (reference sequence). This CDR3 comprises 14 residues. Sequencing was performed with immunoSEQ multiplex PCR; in TCRdb, only in-frame clones are kept and a portion is missing. This table has 75,000 to 90,000 clones, around 80% appearing once. The sort gate was single viable CD3+CD4+CD8-CD45RO+ cells for memory CD4+ T cells. Serostatus was set by detecting CMV pp150, pp28, p38, p52 IgG. Material for sequencing was memory CD4+ T cells from blood. The chain is built from TRBV5-4 and TRBJ1-2; D is unresolved. This receptor was taken from an adult in good health and CMV-seronegative. The DNA for the CDR3 is TGTGCCAGCAGCTTCATAGGGACTAACTATGGCTACACCTTC. The encoded protein is CASSFIGTNYGYTF.